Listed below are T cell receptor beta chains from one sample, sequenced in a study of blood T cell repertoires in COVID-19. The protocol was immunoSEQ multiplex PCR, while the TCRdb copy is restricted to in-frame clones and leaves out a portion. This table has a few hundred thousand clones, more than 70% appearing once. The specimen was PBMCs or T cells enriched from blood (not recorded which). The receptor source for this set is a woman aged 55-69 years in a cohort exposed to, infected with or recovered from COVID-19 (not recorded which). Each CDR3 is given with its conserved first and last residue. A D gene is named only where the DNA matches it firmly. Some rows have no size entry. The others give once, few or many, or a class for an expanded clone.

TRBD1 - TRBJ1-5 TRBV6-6 CASNGQGLEPQHF TGTGCCAGCAACGGACAGGGGCTGGAGCCCCAGCATTTT
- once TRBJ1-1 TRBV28 CASSRLGRAAFF TGTGCCAGCAGTCGCCTCGGGAGGGCAGCTTTCTTT
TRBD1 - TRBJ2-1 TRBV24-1 CATSDPPGGNEQFF TGTGCCACCAGTGACCCCCCAGGGGGCAATGAGCAGTTCTTC
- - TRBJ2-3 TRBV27 CASSLSIGDTTDTQYF TGTGCCAGCAGTTTATCGATAGGGGACACCACAGATACGCAGTATTTT
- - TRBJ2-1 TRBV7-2 CASSLAPSNEQFF TGTGCCAGCAGCTTAGCCCCTAGTAATGAGCAGTTCTTC
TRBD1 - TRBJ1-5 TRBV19 CASMLTGGNQPQHF TGTGCCAGTATGTTGACAGGGGGCAATCAGCCCCAGCATTTT
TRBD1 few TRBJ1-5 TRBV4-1 CASSQAKGPLGTVIQPQHF TGCGCCAGCAGCCAAGCAAAGGGCCCCCTCGGGACAGTAATACAGCCCCAGCATTTT
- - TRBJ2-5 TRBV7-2 CASSSENLGGETQYF TGTGCCAGCAGCTCCGAAAACCTGGGGGGAGAGACCCAGTACTTC
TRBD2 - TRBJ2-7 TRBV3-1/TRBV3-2 CASSQTSGSLYEQYF TGTGCCAGCAGCCAAACTAGCGGGAGCCTCTACGAGCAGTACTTC
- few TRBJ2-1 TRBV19 CASSIAAGAPAGQFF TGTGCCAGTAGTATAGCGGCAGGGGCGCCCGCTGGGCAGTTCTTC
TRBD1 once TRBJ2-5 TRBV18 CASSPRGQETQYF TGTGCCAGCTCACCCAGGGGGCAAGAGACCCAGTACTTC
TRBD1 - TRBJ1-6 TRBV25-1 CASTDRGVDSPLHF TGTGCCAGTACCGACAGGGGGGTCGATTCACCCCTCCACTTT
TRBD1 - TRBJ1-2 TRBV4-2 CASSSKDRGGSYTF TGTGCCAGCAGCTCCAAAGACAGGGGGGGTTCTTACACCTTC
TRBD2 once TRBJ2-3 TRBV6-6 CASDRLAGTDTQYF TGTGCCAGCGATCGACTAGCGGGGACAGATACGCAGTATTTT
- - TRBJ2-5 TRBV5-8 CASSLDREGWQETQYF TGTGCCAGCAGTCTGGACAGGGAGGGATGGCAAGAGACCCAGTACTTC
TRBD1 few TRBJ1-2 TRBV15 CATSRGSEHRGSDGYTF TGTGCCACCAGCAGAGGGAGCGAGCACAGGGGGTCGGATGGCTACACCTTC
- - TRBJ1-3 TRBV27 CASSLRGSGNTIYF TGTGCCAGCAGTTTGCGGGGGTCTGGAAACACCATATATTTT
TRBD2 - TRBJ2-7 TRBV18 CASSPRREGSEQYF TGTGCCAGCTCACCAAGACGGGAGGGTAGCGAGCAGTACTTC
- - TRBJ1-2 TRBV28 CASSLRTVYGYTF TGTGCCAGCAGTTTGAGAACAGTCTATGGCTACACCTTC